Listed below are T cell receptor beta chains from one sample, sequenced in a study of OX40 agonist ivuxolimab in advanced cancers. The data were produced by immunoSEQ multiplex PCR, yet TCRdb's version contains in-frame clones alone and is incomplete. The table has roughly 60,000 clones, roughly 84% seen once; the top ten hold around 26%. The material sequenced was CD4+ or CD8+ T cells sorted from blood, taken in a trial of the OX40 agonist ivuxolimab. The receptors shown here come from an adult with an advanced solid tumor such as melanoma, head and neck, liver or kidney cancer. The CDR3 runs from the conserved cysteine through the conserved F or W. D genes are given only for firm matches. Not every row has a clone size; where given, it reads once, few, many or a size class.

CDR3nt	CDR3aa	abundance	v_gene	j_gene	d_gene
TGCGCCAGCAGGTCCGCGACTGGGGGCACTGAAGCTTTCTTT	CASRSATGGTEAFF	once	TRBV5-1	TRBJ1-1	-
TGTGCCAGCAGCGTTGGGGGGTATTCGGCCGGAAACACCATATATTTT	CASSVGGYSAGNTIYF	-	TRBV9	TRBJ1-3	-
TGTGCCAGCAGCTTGACTGGCGGGACCGCGTACGAGCAGTACTTC	CASSLTGGTAYEQYF	many	TRBV7-9	TRBJ2-7	-
TGTGCCAGCAGCCGGACAGGGGTAACCAATCAGCCCCAGCATTTT	CASSRTGVTNQPQHF	-	TRBV6-1	TRBJ1-5	TRBD1
TGTGCCAGCAGCTGGATTCCTGGGGAGCTGTTTTTT	CASSWIPGELFF	-	TRBV5-4	TRBJ2-2	-
TGTGCCAGCAGCCCCCAGGGGGCGCGAAGGAATGAGCAGTTCTTC	CASSPQGARRNEQFF	-	TRBV9	TRBJ2-1	TRBD1
TGCGCCAGCGGGACTAGGGGACTAGCGGGAGAAGAGACCCAGTACTTC	CASGTRGLAGEETQYF	-	TRBV10-1	TRBJ2-5	TRBD2
TGTGCCAGCAGCCACAACCCGGGACAGAGGCCCTCAGATACGCAGTATTTT	CASSHNPGQRPSDTQYF	-	TRBV7-9	TRBJ2-3	TRBD1
TGTGCCAGCAAGACAGCCGGAGTAGAAGCTTTCTTT	CASKTAGVEAFF	-	TRBV25-1	TRBJ1-1	-
TGTGCCAGTAGCGAGACAGGGGGTAAAAACATTCAGTACTTC	CASSETGGKNIQYF	-	TRBV19	TRBJ2-4	TRBD1
TGTGCCAGCAGCCCTCAGAGTCAGGTGGGACAAGAGACCCAGTACTTC	CASSPQSQVGQETQYF	-	TRBV13	TRBJ2-5	-
TGTGCCAGCAGCCTATTAGGGGACGGCCCCAATGAGCAGTTCTTC	CASSLLGDGPNEQFF	-	TRBV9	TRBJ2-1	-
TGTGCCAGCCAGAGGACTGGGGGGGAAGAGACCCAGTACTTC	CASQRTGGEETQYF	once	TRBV6-1	TRBJ2-5	TRBD2
TGTGCCAGCAGCTTAGTCGCCTCCACAAACTACGAGCAGTACTTC	CASSLVASTNYEQYF	-	TRBV7-9	TRBJ2-7	-
TGTGCCTGGAAGCGGGATAGCTACGAGCAGTACTTC	CAWKRDSYEQYF	-	TRBV30	TRBJ2-7	TRBD2
TGCGCCAGCAGCAACGGACCTAATCGAGCTGGGGCCAACGTCCTGACTTTC	CASSNGPNRAGANVLTF	-	TRBV5-1	TRBJ2-6	-
TGTGCCAGCAGCTTAGGTGGCCTCGTTAACAATGAGCAGTTCTTC	CASSLGGLVNNEQFF	once	TRBV11-3	TRBJ2-1	-
TGTGCCAGCAGCGTAGATCACAGCTCTGGAAACACCATATATTTT	CASSVDHSSGNTIYF	-	TRBV9	TRBJ1-3	-
TGTGCCAGCAGTGAACAGGGGACAGAGTACAATGAGCAGTTCTTC	CASSEQGTEYNEQFF	-	TRBV2	TRBJ2-1	TRBD1
TGTGCCAGCAGTTACGACAGGGGGCCCCAAGCTTTCTTT	CASSYDRGPQAFF	-	TRBV6-5	TRBJ1-1	TRBD1
TGTGCCAGCAAAGGTGGACTAGCGGGAGCATTATATACGCAGTATTTT	CASKGGLAGALYTQYF	many	TRBV2	TRBJ2-3	TRBD2
TGTGCCAGCAGCTTAGACGGGGACTATGGCTACACCTTC	CASSLDGDYGYTF	once	TRBV7-2	TRBJ1-2	-
TGCGCCAGCAGCCTTCACAGGGCCCCGGACACCGGGGAGCTGTTTTTT	CASSLHRAPDTGELFF	-	TRBV5-1	TRBJ2-2	-
TGCGCCAGCAGCCAAGGCCTGGGGGGGGGCGATCAGCCCCAGCATTTT	CASSQGLGGGDQPQHF	-	TRBV4-1	TRBJ1-5	-
TGTGCCACCAGCAGAGAGGGGGACTTTTTTTCCTACGAGCAGTACTTC	CATSREGDFFSYEQYF	once	TRBV15	TRBJ2-7	-
TGCGCCAGCAGCTTGGCGCCTCTGGGACAGGCAACTAATGAAAAACTGTTTTTT	CASSLAPLGQATNEKLFF	-	TRBV5-1	TRBJ1-4	TRBD1
TGTGCCAGCAGCCCGCGACTAGCGGGGGATACCGGGGAGCTGTTTTTT	CASSPRLAGDTGELFF	-	TRBV12-1	TRBJ2-2	-
TGCGCCAGCAGCGAAAGATGGATGTATAGCAATCAGCCCCAGCATTTT	CASSERWMYSNQPQHF	-	TRBV4-1	TRBJ1-5	-
TGTGCCAGCAGTTACCTACAGACTAGCTCTGGAAACACCATATATTTT	CASSYLQTSSGNTIYF	-	TRBV6-5	TRBJ1-3	-
TGTGCCCACCGCGGAGGGGGTCTCAATGAGCAGTTCTTC	CAHRGGGLNEQFF	once	TRBV6-1	TRBJ2-1	-
TGTGCCAGCAGCCGTGGGACAGGGAGGGATGAAAAACTGTTTTTT	CASSRGTGRDEKLFF	-	TRBV6-5	TRBJ1-4	TRBD1
TGTGCCAGCAGTTCCCAAACAGGGGCCGTTGGCTACACCTTC	CASSSQTGAVGYTF	once	TRBV6-1	TRBJ1-2	TRBD1
TGCGCCAGCAGCTTGAACGGGAGGGGTGACGGGGAGCTGTTTTTT	CASSLNGRGDGELFF	-	TRBV5-1	TRBJ2-2	TRBD2
TGTGCCAGCAGCCATCGGGGCTTGAGCTCCTACGAGCAGTACTTC	CASSHRGLSSYEQYF	-	TRBV11-2	TRBJ2-7	-
TGTGCCAGCAGGAAGACAAGGGGCCGCACCGGGGAGCTGTTTTTT	CASRKTRGRTGELFF	few	TRBV6-5	TRBJ2-2	-
TGTGCCAGCTCACCACCCAGGGAGGCTAATGAAAAACTGTTTTTT	CASSPPREANEKLFF	-	TRBV18	TRBJ1-4	-
TGTGCCAGCAGTGAAAACGGCGGGAGGAGGAAGACCCAGTACTTC	CASSENGGRRKTQYF	-	TRBV2	TRBJ2-5	TRBD2
TGCAGTGCCCGGGGGGCCGAGCAGTTCTTC	CSARGAEQFF	-	TRBV20-1	TRBJ2-1	-
TGTGCCAGCAGTTCCCCGGGACGGTCATACTATGGCTACACCTTC	CASSSPGRSYYGYTF	-	TRBV28	TRBJ1-2	-
TGTGCCAGCAGCTTGGGAGGGAGTTCCTACGAGCAGTACTTC	CASSLGGSSYEQYF	-	TRBV5-6	TRBJ2-7	-
TGTGCCAGCAGGGGGGAAACAGGGAACCAGCCCCAGCATTTT	CASRGETGNQPQHF	-	TRBV6-1	TRBJ1-5	-
TGCAGCGTTGAAGTGAGACAGGGGGCCGACGGGGAGCTGTTTTTT	CSVEVRQGADGELFF	-	TRBV29-1	TRBJ2-2	TRBD1
TGTGCAAGTCGCTTAATGTCAGGGACAGGGCCTCCGCTGATGAACACTGAAGCTTTCTTT	CASRLMSGTGPPLMNTEAFF	-	TRBV12-2	TRBJ1-1	-
TGTGCCAGCAGCCAGCCGACAGGCCGCAATCAGCCCCAGCATTTT	CASSQPTGRNQPQHF	-	TRBV14	TRBJ1-5	-
TGTGCCTGGAGTGTACTGGCAGGGGGCGCAGATACGCAGTATTTT	CAWSVLAGGADTQYF	-	TRBV30	TRBJ2-3	TRBD1
TGTGCCAGCCAGGGATCGTCTGGTACCGGGGAGCTGTTTTTT	CASQGSSGTGELFF	-	TRBV9	TRBJ2-2	-
TGTGCCAGTAGTGGGTCAGGGGGCTCCGGGGAGCTGTTTTTT	CASSGSGGSGELFF	once	TRBV19	TRBJ2-2	TRBD1
TGCGCCAGCAGCCCTGACGGAGGGGCGAACACTGAAGCTTTCTTT	CASSPDGGANTEAFF	-	TRBV5-1	TRBJ1-1	-
TGTGCCAGCAGTGAAACCCACAATGAGCAGTTCTTC	CASSETHNEQFF	-	TRBV2	TRBJ2-1	-
TGTGCCAGCAGCTTGATGGGAGGGCCCTCAAGACAGCCCCAGCATTTT	CASSLMGGPSRQPQHF	-	TRBV5-5	TRBJ1-5	-
TGCGCCAGCAGCTTAACCGGGACTCAAGGCTACGAGCAGTACTTC	CASSLTGTQGYEQYF	-	TRBV5-1	TRBJ2-7	-
TGTGCCAGTAGTACGGGACAGGGGGGTTTAGAGACCCAGTACTTC	CASSTGQGGLETQYF	-	TRBV19	TRBJ2-5	TRBD1
TGTGCCAGCAGCCGCTATACCGGTACCTTGGGTCCGAACACTGAAGCTTTCTTT	CASSRYTGTLGPNTEAFF	once	TRBV7-2	TRBJ1-1	-
TGTGCCAGCAGCTTAAGATTCGGCGAGGCAGGGCGCAACTATGGCTACACCTTC	CASSLRFGEAGRNYGYTF	-	TRBV7-9	TRBJ1-2	-
TGTGCCAGCAGCTTGGGAGGGCCCATCAACTATGGCTACACCTTC	CASSLGGPINYGYTF	-	TRBV5-4	TRBJ1-2	-
TGCGCCAGCAGCCCGGGGGGGCCAGAGGAGACCCAGTACTTC	CASSPGGPEETQYF	-	TRBV5-1	TRBJ2-5	TRBD2